Listed below are T cell receptor beta chains from one sample, sequenced in a study of Ad26.COV2.S vaccination and SARS-CoV-2 variants. The assay was immunoSEQ multiplex PCR, and TCRdb's table has in-frame clones only and misses some. In the table there are around 320,000 clones, roughly 80% of which are singletons. Sequenced material: peripheral blood, taken in a trial of Ad26.COV2.S vaccine versus placebo. The receptors originated from a person aged 18 to 59 who received the Ad26.COV2.S COVID-19 vaccine or a placebo. Each CDR3 is given with its conserved first and last residue. A D gene is named only where the DNA matches it firmly. Size is omitted from some rows. Given values are once, few, many or a class for expanded clones.

>once|TRBV5-1|TRBD2|TRBJ2-3
CASSGGVFGDTQYF
TGCGCCAGCAGCGGGGGGGTGTTTGGAGATACGCAGTATTTT
>-|TRBV5-1|-|TRBJ1-4
CASSTGAPTNEKLFF
TGCGCCAGCAGCACCGGGGCCCCAACTAATGAAAAACTGTTTTTT
>once|TRBV6-5|TRBD1|TRBJ2-5
CASSPGGRLKTQYF
TGTGCCAGCAGCCCAGGGGGAAGGCTGAAGACCCAGTACTTC
>-|TRBV7-9|-|TRBJ2-7
CASSSQGEGYEQYF
TGTGCCAGCAGCTCCCAGGGGGAGGGCTACGAGCAGTACTTC
>once|TRBV13|TRBD2|TRBJ2-1
CASRRPGLAGGPYISEQFF
TGTGCCAGCAGGAGACCGGGACTAGCGGGGGGGCCTTATATCAGTGAGCAGTTCTTC
>-|TRBV7-6|-|TRBJ1-6
CASSLTANSPLHF
TGTGCCAGCAGCCTGACAGCCAATTCACCCCTCCACTTT
>-|TRBV19|-|TRBJ1-1
CASSISGVRNTEAFF
TGTGCCAGTAGTATCTCAGGGGTCCGAAACACTGAAGCTTTCTTT
>-|TRBV3-1/TRBV3-2|-|TRBJ1-6
CASRLRGNSPLHF
TGTGCCAGCAGGTTGAGGGGCAATTCACCCCTCCACTTT
>-|TRBV28|-|TRBJ2-7
CASSAQGPKNEQYF
TGTGCCAGCAGTGCCCAGGGGCCCAAGAACGAGCAGTACTTC
>-|TRBV29-1|-|TRBJ2-3
CTTEGPQEDTQYF
TGCACCACCGAGGGACCGCAAGAAGATACGCAGTATTTT
>-|TRBV7-2|-|TRBJ1-6
CASSSTGTRAPLHF
TGTGCCAGCAGCTCTACAGGGACCAGGGCGCCCCTCCACTTT
>-|TRBV7-7|TRBD1|TRBJ2-2
CASSPRQGTGELFF
TGTGCTAGCAGCCCAAGACAGGGGACCGGGGAGCTGTTTTTT
>-|TRBV5-6|TRBD1|TRBJ2-3
CASSFLTGGTDTQYF
TGTGCCAGCAGCTTTTTGACAGGGGGCACAGATACGCAGTATTTT
>once|TRBV28|TRBD1|TRBJ2-1
CASSLGTGEQFF
TGTGCCAGCAGTTTAGGGACAGGTGAGCAGTTCTTC
>-|TRBV21-1|-|TRBJ2-1
CASSKEAVGRGRRNEQFF
TGTGCCAGCAGCAAAGAAGCGGTGGGACGTGGGCGGAGGAATGAGCAGTTCTTC
>-|TRBV19|TRBD2|TRBJ2-3
CASSIDGLAGTPDTQYF
TGTGCCAGTAGTATCGACGGACTAGCGGGGACCCCAGATACGCAGTATTTT
>-|TRBV15|-|TRBJ2-7
CATSRVRQGTHEQYF
TGTGCCACCAGCAGAGTTCGGCAGGGAACCCACGAGCAGTACTTC
>few|TRBV28|TRBD1|TRBJ2-7
CASSSGTGLSYEQYF
TGTGCCAGCAGTTCGGGGACAGGGCTCTCCTACGAGCAGTACTTC
>-|TRBV7-2|TRBD1|TRBJ1-4
CASSPTGATNEKLFF
TGTGCCAGCAGCCCTACAGGGGCAACTAATGAAAAACTGTTTTTT
>-|TRBV18|-|TRBJ2-7
CASSPPAGEQYF
TGTGCCAGCTCACCCCCGGCGGGCGAGCAGTACTTC
>-|TRBV9|-|TRBJ2-2
CASSRGNTGELFF
TGTGCCAGCAGTAGGGGGAACACCGGGGAGCTGTTTTTT
>once|TRBV5-8|-|TRBJ2-5
CASSLSRGFRETQYF
TGTGCCAGCAGCTTGTCGCGGGGCTTTCGGGAGACCCAGTACTTC
>-|TRBV28|-|TRBJ2-7
CASGRREQYF
TGTGCCAGCGGGCGGAGGGAGCAGTACTTC
>-|TRBV5-4|-|TRBJ1-3
CASSLEVERNTIYF
TGTGCCAGCAGCTTGGAAGTCGAAAGAAACACCATATATTTT
>-|TRBV4-1|TRBD1|TRBJ2-5
CASSQDFGQGGRETQYF
TGCGCCAGCAGCCAAGACTTCGGACAGGGGGGTCGAGAGACCCAGTACTTC
>-|TRBV3-1/TRBV3-2|TRBD2|TRBJ2-7
CASSPLASGGSPYEQYF
TGTGCCAGCAGCCCTCTCGCTAGCGGGGGGTCCCCCTACGAGCAGTACTTC
>once|TRBV5-4|-|TRBJ2-7
CASSPDRVLIHEQYF
TGTGCCAGCAGCCCAGACCGGGTCCTAATCCACGAGCAGTACTTC
>-|TRBV19|-|TRBJ1-3
CASKASGNTIYF
TGTGCCAGTAAAGCCTCTGGAAACACCATATATTTT
>-|TRBV5-4|TRBD2|TRBJ2-7
CASSSGLPRTRTYEQYF
TGTGCCAGCAGCTCTGGCTTACCCCGGACTAGGACCTACGAGCAGTACTTC
>-|TRBV7-3|-|TRBJ2-1
CASSSGPDREQFF
TGTGCCAGCAGCTCCGGCCCTGACAGGGAGCAGTTCTTC
>-|TRBV3-1/TRBV3-2|-|TRBJ1-1
CASSSLSNTEAFF
TGTGCCAGCAGCAGCCTCTCGAACACTGAAGCTTTCTTT
>few|TRBV6-2/TRBV6-3|TRBD2|TRBJ2-3
CASSYGGGVTDTQYF
TGTGCCAGCAGTTACGGTGGGGGGGTCACAGATACGCAGTATTTT
>-|TRBV25-1|-|TRBJ1-2
CASSDTRQVLGGYTF
TGTGCCAGCAGTGATACCCGACAGGTCCTGGGGGGCTACACCTTC
>-|TRBV5-1|-|TRBJ1-1
CASSLRPGGGTEAFF
TGCGCCAGCAGCTTGCGCCCGGGGGGAGGCACTGAAGCTTTCTTT
>-|TRBV7-2|TRBD1|TRBJ1-3
CASSPAPYRGRPGNTIYF
TGTGCCAGCAGCCCAGCACCATACAGGGGGCGCCCTGGAAACACCATATATTTT
>-|TRBV12-3/TRBV12-4|-|TRBJ1-2
CASSETANYGYTF
TGTGCCAGCAGCGAAACAGCTAACTATGGCTACACCTTC
>-|TRBV11-2|-|TRBJ2-2
CASSLGTGITGELFF
TGTGCCAGCAGCTTAGGCACAGGGATCACCGGGGAGCTGTTTTTT
>-|TRBV4-1|-|TRBJ2-3
CASSQESRGQVADTQYF
TGCGCCAGCAGCCAAGAGTCCCGGGGGCAGGTGGCAGATACGCAGTATTTT
>-|TRBV6-4|-|TRBJ2-2
CASSDSGSAGELFF
TGTGCCAGCAGTGACTCGGGTTCGGCCGGGGAGCTGTTTTTT
>-|TRBV6-5|TRBD1|TRBJ2-2
CASSVRTGITGELFF
TGTGCCAGCTCGGTGAGGACAGGGATCACCGGGGAGCTGTTTTTT
>-|TRBV11-2|-|TRBJ2-5
CASSIGTRGRKETQYF
TGTGCCAGCAGCATAGGGACTCGGGGCAGGAAAGAGACCCAGTACTTC
>-|TRBV3-1/TRBV3-2|-|TRBJ1-5
CASSGGYSNQPQHF
TGTGCCAGCAGCGGGGGTTATAGCAATCAGCCCCAGCATTTT